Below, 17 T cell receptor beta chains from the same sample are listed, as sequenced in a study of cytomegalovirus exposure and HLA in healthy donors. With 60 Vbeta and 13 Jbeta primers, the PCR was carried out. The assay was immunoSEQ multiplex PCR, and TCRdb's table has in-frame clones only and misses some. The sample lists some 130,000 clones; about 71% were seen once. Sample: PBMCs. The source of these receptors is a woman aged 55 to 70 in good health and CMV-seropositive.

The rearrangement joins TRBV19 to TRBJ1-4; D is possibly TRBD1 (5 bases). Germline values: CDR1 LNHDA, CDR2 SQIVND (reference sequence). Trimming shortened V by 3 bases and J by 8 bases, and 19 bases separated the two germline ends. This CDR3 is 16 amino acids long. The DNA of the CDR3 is TGTGCCAGTAGTATCGGGCAGGGTGCCGTCCGGGAAAAACTGTTTTTT. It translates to CASSIGQGAVREKLFF.

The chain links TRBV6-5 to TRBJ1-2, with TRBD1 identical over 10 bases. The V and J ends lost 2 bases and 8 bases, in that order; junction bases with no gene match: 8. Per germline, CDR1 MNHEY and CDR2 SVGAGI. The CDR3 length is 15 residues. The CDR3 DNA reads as TGTGCCAGCAGTTACACTGACAGGGGGCCGGACGGCTACACCTTC. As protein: CASSYTDRGPDGYTF.

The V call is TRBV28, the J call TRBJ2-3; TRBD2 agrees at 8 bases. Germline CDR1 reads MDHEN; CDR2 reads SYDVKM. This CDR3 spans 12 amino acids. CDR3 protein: CVSGGATDTQYF. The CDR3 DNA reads TGTGTCTCCGGGGGGGCCACAGATACGCAGTATTTT.

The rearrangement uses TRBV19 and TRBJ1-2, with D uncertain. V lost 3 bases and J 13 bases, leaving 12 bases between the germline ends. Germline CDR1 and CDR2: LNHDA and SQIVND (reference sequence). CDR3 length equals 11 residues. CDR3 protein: CASSIRSLATF. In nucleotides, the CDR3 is TGTGCCAGTAGTATCAGATCCCTGGCCACCTTC.

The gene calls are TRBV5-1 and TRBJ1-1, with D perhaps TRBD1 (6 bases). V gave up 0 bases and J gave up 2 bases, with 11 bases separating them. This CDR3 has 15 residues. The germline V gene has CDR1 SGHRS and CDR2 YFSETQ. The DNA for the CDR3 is TGCGCCAGCAGCTTGGGCCGGACAGATAACACTGAAGCTTTCTTT. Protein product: CASSLGRTDNTEAFF.

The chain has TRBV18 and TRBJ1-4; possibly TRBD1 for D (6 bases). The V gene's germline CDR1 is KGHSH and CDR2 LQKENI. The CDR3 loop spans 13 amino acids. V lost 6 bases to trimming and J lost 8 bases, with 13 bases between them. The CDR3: CASSPGTQEKLFF. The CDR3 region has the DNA TGTGCCAGCTCCCCCGGGACACAGGAAAAACTGTTTTTT.

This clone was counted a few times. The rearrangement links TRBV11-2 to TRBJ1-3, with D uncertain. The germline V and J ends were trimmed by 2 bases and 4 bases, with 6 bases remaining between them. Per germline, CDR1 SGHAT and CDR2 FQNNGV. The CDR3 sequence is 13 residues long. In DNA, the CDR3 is TGTGCCAGCAGCTTATCCAGGGGAAACACCATATATTTT. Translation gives CASSLSRGNTIYF.

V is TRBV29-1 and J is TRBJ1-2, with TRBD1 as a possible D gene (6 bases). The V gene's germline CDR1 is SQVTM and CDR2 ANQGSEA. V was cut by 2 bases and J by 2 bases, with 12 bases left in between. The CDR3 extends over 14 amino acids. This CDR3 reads CSVEMLGANYGYTF. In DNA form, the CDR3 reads TGCAGCGTTGAAATGTTGGGGGCCAACTATGGCTACACCTTC.

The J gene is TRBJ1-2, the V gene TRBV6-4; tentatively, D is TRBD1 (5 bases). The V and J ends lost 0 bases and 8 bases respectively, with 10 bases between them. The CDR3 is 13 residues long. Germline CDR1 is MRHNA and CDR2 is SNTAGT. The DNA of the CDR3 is TGTGCCAGCAGTGACTCCCTGGGACTGGGCTACACCTTC. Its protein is CASSDSLGLGYTF.

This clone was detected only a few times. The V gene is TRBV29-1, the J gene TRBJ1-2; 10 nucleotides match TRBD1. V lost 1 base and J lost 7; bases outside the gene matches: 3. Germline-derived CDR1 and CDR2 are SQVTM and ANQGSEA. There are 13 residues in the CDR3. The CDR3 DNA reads TGCAGCGTTGAAGGGGGACAGGGGTTTGGCTACACCTTC. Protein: CSVEGGQGFGYTF.

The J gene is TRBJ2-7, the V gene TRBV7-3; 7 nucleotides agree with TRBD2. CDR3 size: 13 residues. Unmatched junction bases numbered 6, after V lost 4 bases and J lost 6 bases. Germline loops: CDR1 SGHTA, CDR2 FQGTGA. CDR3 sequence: CASSSTGGFEQYF. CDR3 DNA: TGTGCCAGCAGCTCGACCGGGGGGTTCGAGCAGTACTTC.

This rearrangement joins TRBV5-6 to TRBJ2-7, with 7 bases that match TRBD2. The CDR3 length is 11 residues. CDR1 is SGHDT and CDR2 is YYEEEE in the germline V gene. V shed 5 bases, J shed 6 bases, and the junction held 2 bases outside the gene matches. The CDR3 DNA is TGTGCCAGCAGGAGGGAGGGCGAGCAGTACTTC. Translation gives CASRREGEQYF.

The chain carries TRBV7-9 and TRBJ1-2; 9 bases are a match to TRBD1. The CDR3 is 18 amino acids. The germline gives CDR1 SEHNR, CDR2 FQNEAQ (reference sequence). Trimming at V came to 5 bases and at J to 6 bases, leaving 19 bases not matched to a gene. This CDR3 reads CASSLRSGTGNFRDGYTF. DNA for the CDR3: TGTGCCAGCAGCCTAAGATCCGGGACAGGGAATTTTCGCGATGGCTACACCTTC.

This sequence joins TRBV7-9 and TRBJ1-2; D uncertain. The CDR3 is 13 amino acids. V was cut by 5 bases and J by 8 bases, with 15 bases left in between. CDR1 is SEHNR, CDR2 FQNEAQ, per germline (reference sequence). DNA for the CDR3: TGTGCCAGCAGCAGTATCCGGGTAGGCGGCTACACCTTC. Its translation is CASSSIRVGGYTF.

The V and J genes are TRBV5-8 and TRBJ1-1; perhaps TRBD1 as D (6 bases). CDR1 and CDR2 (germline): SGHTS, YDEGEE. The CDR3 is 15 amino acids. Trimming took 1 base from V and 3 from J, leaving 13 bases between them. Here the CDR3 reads CASSLKLGADTEAFF. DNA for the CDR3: TGTGCCAGCAGCTTGAAGTTGGGGGCGGACACTGAAGCTTTCTTT.

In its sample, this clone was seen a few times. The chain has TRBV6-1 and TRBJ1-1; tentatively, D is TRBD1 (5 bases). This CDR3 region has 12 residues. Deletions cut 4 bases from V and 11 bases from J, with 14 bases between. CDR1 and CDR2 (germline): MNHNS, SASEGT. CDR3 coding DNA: TGTGCCAGCAGTGGGACACAACCACGGGCTTTCTTT. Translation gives CASSGTQPRAFF.

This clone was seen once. The CDR3 loop reads CASSLVPGQGLNEKLFF. CDR3 DNA sequence: TGCGCCAGCAGCTTGGTCCCGGGACAGGGCCTTAATGAAAAACTGTTTTTT. The chain recombines TRBV5-1 with TRBJ1-4; 9 positions match TRBD1. The CDR3 contains 17 residues. After removal of 0 bases from V and 4 bases from J, the junction contained 7 bases not matched to a gene. Germline loops: CDR1 SGHRS, CDR2 YFSETQ.